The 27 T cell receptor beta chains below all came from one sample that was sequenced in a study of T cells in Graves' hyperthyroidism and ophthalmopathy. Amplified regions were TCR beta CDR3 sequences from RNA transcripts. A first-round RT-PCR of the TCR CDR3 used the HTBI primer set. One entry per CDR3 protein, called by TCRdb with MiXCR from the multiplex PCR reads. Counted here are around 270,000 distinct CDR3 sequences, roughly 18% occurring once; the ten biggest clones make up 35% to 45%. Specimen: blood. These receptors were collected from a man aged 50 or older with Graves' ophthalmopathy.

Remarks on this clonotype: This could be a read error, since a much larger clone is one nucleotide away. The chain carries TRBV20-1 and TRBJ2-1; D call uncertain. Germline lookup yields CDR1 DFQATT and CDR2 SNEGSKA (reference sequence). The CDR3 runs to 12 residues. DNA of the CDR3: TGCAGCGTACAAGGCGAGCTTAATGAGCAGTTCTTC. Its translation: CSVQGELNEQFF.

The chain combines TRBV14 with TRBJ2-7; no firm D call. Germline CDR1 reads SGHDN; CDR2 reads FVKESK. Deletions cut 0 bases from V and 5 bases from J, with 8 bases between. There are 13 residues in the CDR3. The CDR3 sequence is CASSQDRANEQYF. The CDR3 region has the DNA TGTGCCAGCAGCCAAGATCGGGCAAACGAGCAGTACTTC.

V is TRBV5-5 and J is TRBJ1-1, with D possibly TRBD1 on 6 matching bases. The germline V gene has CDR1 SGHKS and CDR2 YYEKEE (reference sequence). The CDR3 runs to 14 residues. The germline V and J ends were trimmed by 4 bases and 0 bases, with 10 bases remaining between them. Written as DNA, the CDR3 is TGTGCCAGCAGCCAGGACAGCATGAACACTGAAGCTTTCTTT. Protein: CASSQDSMNTEAFF.

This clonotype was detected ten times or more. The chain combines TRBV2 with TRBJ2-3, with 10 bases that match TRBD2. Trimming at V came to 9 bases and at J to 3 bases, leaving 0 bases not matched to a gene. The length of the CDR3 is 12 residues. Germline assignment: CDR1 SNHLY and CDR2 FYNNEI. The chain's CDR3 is CASSGRTDTQYF. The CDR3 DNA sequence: TGTGCCAGTAGCGGGAGGACAGATACGCAGTATTTT.

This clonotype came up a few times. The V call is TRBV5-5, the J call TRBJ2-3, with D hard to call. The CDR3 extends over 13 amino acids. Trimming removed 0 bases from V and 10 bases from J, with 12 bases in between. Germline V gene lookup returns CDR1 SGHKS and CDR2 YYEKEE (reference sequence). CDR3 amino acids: CASSLADPAAQYF. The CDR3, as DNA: TGTGCCAGCAGCTTGGCGGACCCCGCCGCGCAGTATTTT.

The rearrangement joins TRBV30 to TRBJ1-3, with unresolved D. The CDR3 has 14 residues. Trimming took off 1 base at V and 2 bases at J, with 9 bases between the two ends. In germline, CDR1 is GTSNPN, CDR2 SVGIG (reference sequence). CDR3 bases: TGTGCCTGGAGTGATTATGGGGCTGGAAACACCATATATTTT. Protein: CAWSDYGAGNTIYF. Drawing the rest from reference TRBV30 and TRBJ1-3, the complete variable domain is SQTIHQWPATLVQPVGSPLSLECTVEGTSNPNLYWYRQAAGRGLQLLFYSVGIGQISSEVPQNLSASRPQDRQFILSSKKLLLSDSGFYLCAWSDYGAGNTIYFGEGSWLTVV.

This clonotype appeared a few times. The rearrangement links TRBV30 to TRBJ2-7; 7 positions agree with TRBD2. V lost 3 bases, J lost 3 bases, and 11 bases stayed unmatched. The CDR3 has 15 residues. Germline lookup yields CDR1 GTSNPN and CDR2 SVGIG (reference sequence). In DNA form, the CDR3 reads TGTGCCTGGAGCCCCGTGGGGGGGTTCAGCTACGAGCAGTACTTC. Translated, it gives CAWSPVGGFSYEQYF.

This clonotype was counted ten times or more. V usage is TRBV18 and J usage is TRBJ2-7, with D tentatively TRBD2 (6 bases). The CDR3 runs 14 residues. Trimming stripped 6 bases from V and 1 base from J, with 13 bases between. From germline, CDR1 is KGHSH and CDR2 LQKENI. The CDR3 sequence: CASSRDGRSYEQYF. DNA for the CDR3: TGTGCCAGCTCGCGGGACGGACGATCCTACGAGCAGTACTTC.

DNA of the CDR3: TGTGCTAGTGGCACGGGACTAGCGGGAGACAATGAGCAGTTCTTC. Protein product: CASGTGLAGDNEQFF. V gene TRBV12-5 combines with J gene TRBJ2-1; 14 positions match TRBD2. With V trimmed by 6 bases and J by 5 bases, 3 bases remained unmatched. In germline, CDR1 is LGHNT, CDR2 FRNRAP. The CDR3 loop spans 15 amino acids.

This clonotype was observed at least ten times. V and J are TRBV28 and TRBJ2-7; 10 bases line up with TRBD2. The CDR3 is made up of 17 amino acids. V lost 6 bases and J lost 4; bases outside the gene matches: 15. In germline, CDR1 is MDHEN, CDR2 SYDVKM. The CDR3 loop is CASRRTTLAGVFYEQYF. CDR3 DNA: TGTGCCAGCAGGCGTACAACTCTAGCGGGAGTTTTTTACGAGCAGTACTTC.

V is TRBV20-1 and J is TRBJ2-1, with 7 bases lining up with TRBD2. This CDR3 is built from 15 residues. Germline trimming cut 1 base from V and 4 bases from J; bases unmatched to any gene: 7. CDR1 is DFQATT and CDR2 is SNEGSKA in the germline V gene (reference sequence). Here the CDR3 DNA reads TGCAGTGCTAGAGGGTCTAGCGGCATTTACAATGAGCAGTTCTTC. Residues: CSARGSSGIYNEQFF.

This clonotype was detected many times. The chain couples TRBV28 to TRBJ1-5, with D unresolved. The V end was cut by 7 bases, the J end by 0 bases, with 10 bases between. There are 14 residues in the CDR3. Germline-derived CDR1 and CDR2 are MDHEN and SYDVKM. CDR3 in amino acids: CASKVSSSNQPQHF. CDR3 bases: TGTGCCAGCAAGGTCTCCAGTAGCAATCAGCCCCAGCATTTT.

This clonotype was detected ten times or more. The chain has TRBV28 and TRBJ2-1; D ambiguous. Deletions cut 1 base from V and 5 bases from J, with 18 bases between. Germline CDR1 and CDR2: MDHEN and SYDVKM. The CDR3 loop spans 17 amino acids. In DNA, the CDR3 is TGTGCCAGCAGTTTATATGAAGAAGCTCCCGCCGACAATGAGCAGTTCTTC. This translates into CASSLYEEAPADNEQFF.

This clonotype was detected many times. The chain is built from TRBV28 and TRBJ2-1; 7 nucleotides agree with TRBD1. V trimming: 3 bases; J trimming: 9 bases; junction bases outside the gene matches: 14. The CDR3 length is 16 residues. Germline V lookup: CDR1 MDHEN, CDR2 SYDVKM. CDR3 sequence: CASSLVRLGTDSEQFF. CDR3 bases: TGTGCCAGCAGTTTGGTCCGACTGGGGACAGATAGTGAGCAGTTCTTC.

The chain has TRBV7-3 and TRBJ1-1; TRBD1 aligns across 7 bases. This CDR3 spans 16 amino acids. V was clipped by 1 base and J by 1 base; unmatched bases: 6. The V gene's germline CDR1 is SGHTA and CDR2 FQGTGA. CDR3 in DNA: TGTGCCAGCAGCTTAATAGGGGGCGGAGGGAACACTGAAGCTTTCTTT. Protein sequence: CASSLIGGGGNTEAFF.

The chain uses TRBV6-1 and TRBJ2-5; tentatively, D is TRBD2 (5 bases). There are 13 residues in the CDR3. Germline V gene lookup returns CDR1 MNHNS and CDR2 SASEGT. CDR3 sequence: CGPSQEAQETQYF. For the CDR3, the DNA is TGTGGTCCATCGCAGGAGGCCCAAGAGACCCAGTACTTC.

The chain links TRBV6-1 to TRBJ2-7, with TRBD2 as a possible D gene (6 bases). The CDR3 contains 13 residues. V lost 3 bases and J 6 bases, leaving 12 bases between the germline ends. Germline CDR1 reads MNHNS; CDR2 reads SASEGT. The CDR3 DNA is TGTGCCAGCAGTGACCCCGGAGGGGTCGAGCAGTACTTC. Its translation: CASSDPGGVEQYF.

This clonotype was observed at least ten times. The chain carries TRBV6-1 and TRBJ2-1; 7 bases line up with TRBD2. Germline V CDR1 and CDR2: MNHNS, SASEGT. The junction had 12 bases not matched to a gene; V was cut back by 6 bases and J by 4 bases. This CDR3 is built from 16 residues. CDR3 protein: CASSTQRGRGYNEQFF. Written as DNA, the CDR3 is TGTGCCAGCAGCACCCAGCGCGGGAGAGGGTACAATGAGCAGTTCTTC.

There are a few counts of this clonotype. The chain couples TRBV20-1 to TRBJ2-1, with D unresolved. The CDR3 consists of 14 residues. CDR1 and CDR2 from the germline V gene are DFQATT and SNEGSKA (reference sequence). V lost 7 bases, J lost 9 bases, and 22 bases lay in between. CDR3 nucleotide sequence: TGCAGTGTTGTGGGTTACAAGAATATTCGTGAGCAGTTCTTC. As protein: CSVVGYKNIREQFF.

The CDR3 spells CASSIRWMGNGYTF. DNA for the CDR3: TGTGCCAGTAGTATTCGGTGGATGGGGAATGGCTACACCTTC. V is TRBV19 and J is TRBJ1-2; no definite D call. This CDR3 spans 14 amino acids. Germline loops: CDR1 LNHDA, CDR2 SQIVND (reference sequence). Trimming pared 3 bases from V and 6 bases from J, leaving 14 bases between.

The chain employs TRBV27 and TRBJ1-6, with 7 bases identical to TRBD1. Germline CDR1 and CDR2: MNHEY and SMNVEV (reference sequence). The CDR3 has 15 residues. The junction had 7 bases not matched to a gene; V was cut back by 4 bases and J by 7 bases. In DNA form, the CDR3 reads TGTGCCAGCAGTTCGTCCGGGACAGTGAATTCACCCCTCCACTTT. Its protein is CASSSSGTVNSPLHF.

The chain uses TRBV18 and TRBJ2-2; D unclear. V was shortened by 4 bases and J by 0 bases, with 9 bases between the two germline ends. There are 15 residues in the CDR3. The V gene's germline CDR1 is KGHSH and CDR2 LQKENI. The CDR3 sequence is CASSQRRPNTGELFF. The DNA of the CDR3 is TGTGCCAGCTCACAAAGACGGCCGAACACCGGGGAGCTGTTTTTT.

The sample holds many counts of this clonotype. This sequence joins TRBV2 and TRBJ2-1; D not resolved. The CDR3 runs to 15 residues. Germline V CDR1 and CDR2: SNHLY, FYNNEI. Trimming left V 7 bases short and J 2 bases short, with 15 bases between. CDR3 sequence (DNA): TGTGCCAGCAAGACTGCCAATGGGCCCTACAATGAGCAGTTCTTC. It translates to CASKTANGPYNEQFF.

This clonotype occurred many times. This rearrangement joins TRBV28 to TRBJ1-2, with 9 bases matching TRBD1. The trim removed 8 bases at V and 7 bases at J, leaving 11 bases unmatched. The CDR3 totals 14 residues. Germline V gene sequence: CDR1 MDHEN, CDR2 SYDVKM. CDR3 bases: TGTGCCAGCGGGCCCTGGGACAGGGAAGGTGGCTACACCTTC. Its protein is CASGPWDREGGYTF.

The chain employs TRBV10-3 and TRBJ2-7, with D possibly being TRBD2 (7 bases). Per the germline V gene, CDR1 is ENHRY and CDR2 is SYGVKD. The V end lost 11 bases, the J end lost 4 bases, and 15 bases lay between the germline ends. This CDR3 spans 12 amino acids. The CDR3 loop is CAVGGTTYEQYF. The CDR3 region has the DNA TGTGCCGTGGGGGGGACAACTTACGAGCAGTACTTC.

The DNA of the CDR3 is TGTGCCAGCAGACGCGGGATTAGCACAGATACGCAGTATTTT. Amino acid sequence: CASRRGISTDTQYF. The chain combines TRBV6-1 with TRBJ2-3; weak D call: TRBD2 (6 bases). The CDR3 loop spans 14 amino acids. Trimming cost V 6 bases and J 0 bases, with 10 bases left between them. The germline V gene encodes CDR1 MNHNS and CDR2 SASEGT.

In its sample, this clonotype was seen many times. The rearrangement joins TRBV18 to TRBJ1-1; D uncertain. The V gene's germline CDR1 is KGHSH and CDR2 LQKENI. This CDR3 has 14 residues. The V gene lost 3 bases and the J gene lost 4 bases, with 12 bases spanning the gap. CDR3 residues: CASSPEGGGTEAFF. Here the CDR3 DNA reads TGTGCCAGCTCACCCGAAGGAGGTGGCACTGAAGCTTTCTTT.